Listed below are T cell receptor beta chains from one sample, sequenced in a study of control samples from healthy donors and cancer patients. Sequencing was performed with immunoSEQ multiplex PCR; in TCRdb, only in-frame clones are kept and a portion is missing. The profile covers approximately 94,000 clones, with over 75% appearing a single time and more than 15% taken by the ten largest. Sequenced input: blood. All receptors come from a woman aged 50 to 60 in good health. Both conserved end residues are trimmed from each CDR3.

CDR3 | V
ASQRGHSFYGYT | TRBV3-1/TRBV3-2
ASVESLGFGNTIY | TRBV6-5
ASSPQGGQGTDTQY | TRBV3-1/TRBV3-2
ASSYSAPSVDGYT | TRBV6-5
ASSQNDGYGYT | TRBV3-1/TRBV3-2
ASSSRGLGGQDEQF | TRBV7-3
ATSRDNREQF | TRBV15
ASSGYTGTGELF | TRBV27
ASSASGELKQF | TRBV25-1
SVEGDRGTDTQY | TRBV29-1
ASSVRGLAGGANEQF | TRBV9
ASSSRTTYEQY | TRBV5-6
ASSLGTGSSGANVLT | TRBV7-6
ASRRTGGGTEAF | TRBV7-9
AISTSGRADTQY | TRBV10-3
ASLGGDTQY | TRBV6-5
ASSNLRTGTSEAF | TRBV6-5
AVKGGRVTDTQY | TRBV5-4
ASSQLVGYEQY | TRBV3-1/TRBV3-2
ASSVEPGGIQETQY | TRBV9
ASSRRTGTFGVTEAF | TRBV14
ASSGQSNEKLF | TRBV18
ASSVENTEAF | TRBV9
ATSGNSGVAGELF | TRBV15
ASSLVYSSSSVQY | TRBV5-8
ASSGTGEQY | TRBV11-3
ASSLKPVGGSTDTQY | TRBV7-2